The subject of this entry is one T cell receptor (beta chain). Its recognized antigen is unknown. Within one base of it there is no much larger clone, and no base qualities were kept. The source of the sample is a study of early T cells in non-severe SARS-CoV-2 infection (dated by TCRdb to the early 2020s). Concerning the study at large: Because TCR sequencing relied on bulk RNA taken from unsorted whole blood, pairing of alpha and beta chains was not possible. Points the paper makes about the study in general: Matching against VDJdb was skewed toward anti-spike CD8 responses, likely underestimated virus-specific expansions, and missed private and CD4 specificities.

A case-control design nested within a healthcare worker cohort in London, UK, was used, with weekly nasopharyngeal swab PCR tests and blood sampling performed. Between 23 and 31 March 2020, the week of the UK lockdown, healthcare workers were enrolled and then followed up weekly for as long as 16 weeks. From the cysteine through the phenylalanine, the CDR3 covers 13 amino acids. CDR3 DNA is the only sequence kept; it has 39 bases, read in frame from the first base. Trimming takes 7 bases from V and 5 bases from J, and the germline ends sit 14 bases apart. CDR1 and CDR2 were assigned from the germline V gene as MNHEY and SVGAGI. Receptor libraries were prepared by 5' RACE. TCRdb shows the sequencer as NextSeq 500. To correct for sequencing error and PCR bias, the TCR library protocol tagged individual cDNA molecules with unique molecular identifiers. TCR alpha and beta chains were both sequenced, and the abundances of alpha and beta sequences in each sample were closely correlated with each other. As for the original processing: V gene, J gene and CDR3 annotation of TCR sequences was performed with Decombinator V4. TCRs were defined as expanded if a significant change between any two time points was detected under a Poisson model with p below 0.0001. TCR abundances were normalised to the total number of TCRs sequenced in each sample and reported as counts per million. MAIT TCRs were defined by TRAV1-2 paired with TRAJ12, TRAJ20 or TRAJ33, and iNKT TCRs by TRAV10 paired with TRAJ18. VDJdb, accessed 1 November 2021, was searched for CMV, EBV and SARS-CoV-2 annotated TCRs, with TCRs annotated for multiple antigens excluded. TCRdb passed the public sequencing reads through fastp at Q25 and MiXCR, retaining productive beta sequences. Each entry is one CDR3 protein sequence, shown with its most common DNA and genes. The V and J calls reflect TCRdb's pipeline rather than the authors' work. Counted in this sample were 20,000 to 25,000 distinct CDR3 sequences; around 4.8% of them appeared once. In total, the top ten clones hold about 6.9% of the sample.

The specimen sequenced was whole blood. This chain joins TRBV6-5 to TRBJ1-1; TRBD1 is a weak D gene call, 5 bases matching. The TCR comes from an adult who was a healthcare worker with PCR-confirmed SARS-CoV-2 infection or an uninfected control (not recorded which). The sequenced DNA is TGTGCCAGCACCGGGACTCGAGGGACTGAAGCTTTCTTT. It translates to CASTGTRGTEAFF.